These 26 T cell receptor beta chains were sequenced from one sample in a study of T cell responses to AZD1222 COVID-19 vaccine. The protocol was immunoSEQ multiplex PCR, while the TCRdb copy is restricted to in-frame clones and leaves out a portion. The sample holds more than 140,000 clones, about nine tenths seen once. The material was peripheral blood, obtained on day 0 of MenACWY control vaccination. The source of these receptors is an adult in good health.

The chain has TRBV6-5 and TRBJ2-7; the match to TRBD1 covers 7 bases. The V gene's germline CDR1 is MNHEY and CDR2 SVGAGI. The CDR3 spans 14 residues. After removal of 3 bases from V and 5 bases from J, the junction contained 7 bases not matched to a gene. The CDR3 coding sequence is TGTGCCAGCAGTTATCGGTCAGGGGGTGACGAGCAGTACTTC. It yields the protein CASSYRSGGDEQYF.

The chain is built from TRBV7-9 and TRBJ1-1; 8 bases are shared with TRBD1. Germline V CDR1 and CDR2: SEHNR, FQNEAQ (reference sequence). The length of the CDR3 is 16 residues. V trimming: 2 bases; J trimming: 0 bases; junction bases outside the gene matches: 5. The CDR3 protein is CASSLRQGPMNTEAFF. The CDR3 bases are TGTGCCAGCAGCTTAAGACAGGGGCCCATGAACACTGAAGCTTTCTTT.

The chain links TRBV2 to TRBJ2-7; possible D gene TRBD2, 5 bases. CDR3 length: 12 amino acids. The germline CDR1 and CDR2 sequences are SNHLY and FYNNEI. Trimming removed 8 bases at V and 4 bases at J, with 12 bases between. CDR3 sequence: CASRKSGYEQYF. CDR3 nucleotide sequence: TGTGCCAGCCGAAAGAGCGGATACGAGCAGTACTTC.

This chain links TRBV9 with TRBJ2-3; D is perhaps TRBD2 (6 bases). Germline CDR1 SGDLS, CDR2 YYNGEE. The length of the CDR3 is 16 residues. V shed 0 bases and J shed 4 bases, with 15 bases lying between them. CDR3 amino acids: CASSVGAGTGPDTQYF. The CDR3 nucleotides are TGTGCCAGCAGCGTAGGCGCGGGAACCGGCCCAGATACGCAGTATTTT. Full variable domain (remainder filled in from reference TRBV9 and TRBJ2-3): DSGVTQTPKHLITATGQRVTLRCSPRSGDLSVYWYQQSLDQGLQFLIQYYNGEERAKGNILERFSAQQFPDLHSELNLSSLELGDSALYFCASSVGAGTGPDTQYFGPGTRLTVL.

The rearrangement links TRBV7-9 to TRBJ1-4; D is possibly TRBD1 (5 bases). V gave up 5 bases and J gave up 8 bases, with 12 bases separating them. Germline assignment: CDR1 SEHNR and CDR2 FQNEAQ (reference sequence). This CDR3 spans 13 amino acids. CDR3 amino acids: CASSPTGGEKLFF. CDR3 DNA sequence: TGTGCCAGCAGCCCGACGGGGGGAGAAAAACTGTTTTTT.

The chain's CDR3 is CASSQDFQGAQYF. The DNA of the CDR3 is TGCGCCAGCAGCCAAGACTTCCAGGGGGCGCAGTACTTC. The rearrangement uses TRBV4-3 and TRBJ2-7; TRBD1 matches at 8 bases. The CDR3 consists of 13 residues. The germline gives CDR1 LGHNA, CDR2 YSLEER. Trimming took 0 bases from V and 9 from J; bases not matched to a gene: 4.

Comments on this clone: The junction does not match germline at one end; this may be a read error. This chain uses TRBV5-6 with TRBJ1-1; the match to TRBD1 covers 11 bases. This CDR3 has 12 residues. Germline V gene sequence: CDR1 SGHDT, CDR2 YYEEEE. The CDR3, as DNA: TGTGCCAGCAGCTACAGGACAGGGGGCGAAGTCTTT. Residues: CASSYRTGGEVF.

The chain carries TRBV5-6 and TRBJ2-1; D possibly corresponds to TRBD1 (6 bases). V lost 5 bases to trimming and J lost 6 bases, with 18 bases between them. CDR3 size: 15 residues. Germline CDR1 and CDR2: SGHDT and YYEEEE. CDR3 sequence reads: CASSRTYRAGNEQFF. CDR3 in DNA: TGTGCCAGCAGTCGAACCTACAGGGCAGGCAATGAGCAGTTCTTC.

The J gene is TRBJ2-7, the V gene TRBV4-2, with D possibly matching TRBD1 (6 bases). With 1 base removed from V and 5 bases from J, the gap between germline ends came to 9 bases. This CDR3 has 13 amino acids. Germline V gene sequence: CDR1 LGHNA, CDR2 YNFKEQ. CDR3 DNA sequence: TGTGCCAGCAGCCAAGTACAGGGTAACGAGCAGTACTTC. This encodes CASSQVQGNEQYF.

The chain carries TRBV5-4 and TRBJ2-1, with D possibly being TRBD1 or TRBD2 (5 bases each). CDR3 size: 15 residues. Looked up from germline, CDR1 is SGHNT and CDR2 is YYREEE (reference sequence). Between the trimmed V and J ends, which lost 0 bases and 2 bases, there was a span of 9 bases. The CDR3, as DNA: TGTGCCAGCAGCTTGGCTGGGACGCCCTACAATGAGCAGTTCTTC. Translating gives CASSLAGTPYNEQFF.

The J gene is TRBJ2-1, the V gene TRBV6-5, with D perhaps matching TRBD2 (5 bases). Trimming pared 5 bases from V and 10 bases from J, leaving 12 bases between. CDR1 MNHEY and CDR2 SVGAGI come from the germline V gene. The CDR3 has 12 amino acids. The CDR3 region is CASSLTRGEQFF. For the CDR3, the DNA is TGTGCCAGCAGTCTCACCCGAGGGGAGCAGTTCTTC.

J is TRBJ2-2 and V is TRBV24-1, with a weak D call TRBD2 (5 bases). The CDR3 covers 14 residues. V lost 7 bases, J lost 0 bases, and 8 bases lay in between. Germline V gene lookup returns CDR1 KGHDR and CDR2 SFDVKD. The CDR3 DNA reads as TGTGCCACCAGGTTGGGAGCGAACACCGGGGAGCTGTTTTTT. This codes for CATRLGANTGELFF.

This chain links TRBV27 with TRBJ1-1; TRBD1 might be the D (5 bases). There are 15 residues in the CDR3. In germline, CDR1 is MNHEY, CDR2 SMNVEV (reference sequence). V was cut by 1 base and J by 1 base, with 10 bases left in between. This CDR3 is CASSLWGVPNTEAFF. The CDR3, as DNA: TGTGCCAGCAGTTTATGGGGGGTACCGAACACTGAAGCTTTCTTT.

The chain carries TRBV6-2 or TRBV6-3 and TRBJ2-3; TRBD1 agrees at 9 bases. The CDR3 covers 15 residues. Germline V gene sequence: CDR1 MNHEY, CDR2 SVGEGT. Germline trimming cut 5 bases from V and 4 bases from J; bases unmatched to any gene: 7. CDR3 bases: TGTGCCAGCAGTGATACAGGGGGCTTGGCAGATACGCAGTATTTT. Its protein product is CASSDTGGLADTQYF.

This clone was observed a handful of times. The CDR3 reads CASTREVNYNEQFF. In DNA, the CDR3 is TGTGCCAGCACCCGGGAGGTGAACTACAATGAGCAGTTCTTC. The V call is TRBV7-2, the J call TRBJ2-1, with 7 bases matching TRBD2. Looked up from germline, CDR1 is SGHTA and CDR2 is FQGNSA. With V trimmed by 7 bases and J by 3 bases, 6 bases remained unmatched. This CDR3 spans 14 amino acids.

This clone is a singleton in its sample. This chain connects TRBV14 to TRBJ1-2; D remains unclear. Germline V lookup: CDR1 SGHDN, CDR2 FVKESK. The CDR3 loop spans 14 amino acids. Between the trimmed V and J ends, which lost 1 base and 1 base, there was a span of 7 bases. The CDR3 reads CASSQAGINYGYTF. In DNA, the CDR3 is TGTGCCAGCAGCCAAGCTGGGATTAACTATGGCTACACCTTC.

This rearrangement joins TRBV11-3 to TRBJ2-3; the match to TRBD1 covers 8 bases. This CDR3 has 14 residues. V lost 5 bases to trimming and J lost 7 bases; unmatched junction nucleotides: 8. Germline-derived CDR1 and CDR2 are SGHNT and YENEEA. This CDR3 reads CASSDRGPPYTQYF. The CDR3 nucleotides are TGTGCCAGCAGCGACAGGGGCCCCCCGTATACGCAGTATTTT.

This chain links TRBV7-9 with TRBJ1-3; 7 nucleotides agree with TRBD1. There are 14 residues in the CDR3. Germline values: CDR1 SEHNR, CDR2 FQNEAQ (reference sequence). V lost 7 bases to trimming and J lost 0 bases; unmatched junction nucleotides: 3. In DNA, the CDR3 is TGTGCCAGCACCAGGGGGGGCTCTGGAAACACCATATATTTT. Translated: CASTRGGSGNTIYF.

This clone was seen a few times. V is TRBV7-2 and J is TRBJ1-1; D unclear. The CDR3 spans 15 residues. Trimming left V 0 bases short and J 1 base short, with 9 bases between. CDR1 is SGHTA and CDR2 is FQGNSA in the germline V gene. The CDR3 region is CASSLAGSSNTEAFF. The DNA for the CDR3 is TGTGCCAGCAGCTTAGCGGGCAGTTCGAACACTGAAGCTTTCTTT.

The rearrangement links TRBV4-3 to TRBJ1-6, with TRBD1 matching 10 bases. Germline loops: CDR1 LGHNA, CDR2 YSLEER. V was clipped by 1 base and J by 3 bases; unmatched bases: 3. CDR3 length: 17 amino acids. The CDR3 loop is CASSQGGQGIYNSPLHF. The CDR3 DNA is TGCGCCAGCAGCCAAGGGGGACAGGGGATCTATAATTCACCCCTCCACTTT.

V is TRBV29-1 and J is TRBJ2-7; no clear D. Germline loops: CDR1 SQVTM, CDR2 ANQGSEA. V lost 5 bases, J lost 1 base, and 9 bases lay in between. CDR3 length equals 12 residues. CDR3 protein: CSVLGESYEQYF. CDR3 sequence (DNA): TGCAGCGTTTTAGGAGAATCCTACGAGCAGTACTTC.

The chain combines TRBV9 with TRBJ1-6; D uncertain. The V and J ends lost 3 bases and 9 bases respectively, with 13 bases between them. Germline V gives CDR1 SGDLS, CDR2 YYNGEE. This CDR3 is built from 14 residues. The CDR3 sequence: CASSARLRSSPLHF. Here the CDR3 DNA reads TGTGCCAGCAGCGCCCGATTGCGCAGTTCACCCCTCCACTTT.

The chain combines TRBV27 with TRBJ2-1, with D perhaps matching TRBD1 (5 bases). V lost 2 bases and J 9 bases, leaving 14 bases between the germline ends. The CDR3 extends over 14 amino acids. From germline, CDR1 is MNHEY and CDR2 SMNVEV (reference sequence). The CDR3 nucleotides are TGTGCCAGCAGTTTAGGTCAGGGCCAGTTTGAGCAGTTCTTC. Translated, it gives CASSLGQGQFEQFF.

Of note for this clone: This specimen includes other DNA sequences encoding the same CDR3. V is TRBV7-2 and J is TRBJ1-1; the D gene is possibly TRBD1 (6 bases). The CDR3 sequence is 14 residues long. CDR1 is SGHTA, CDR2 FQGNSA, per germline. Trimming left V 5 bases short and J 0 bases short, with 10 bases between. The CDR3 region has the DNA TGTGCCAGCAGCCCGGGACATCTGAACACTGAAGCTTTCTTT. Its translation: CASSPGHLNTEAFF.

The chain is built from TRBV5-8 and TRBJ2-3, with 12 bases matching TRBD1. CDR3 length: 15 amino acids. Germline CDR1 SGHTS, CDR2 YDEGEE. The junction had 3 bases not matched to a gene; V was cut back by 2 bases and J by 5 bases. CDR3 coding DNA: TGTGCCAGCAGCTTTGGGACAGGGGGCAGAGATACGCAGTATTTT. Its protein is CASSFGTGGRDTQYF.

The chain uses TRBV7-6 and TRBJ2-7, with D unresolved. This CDR3 is 13 amino acids long. The V end lost 1 base, the J end lost 3 bases, and 7 bases lay between the germline ends. The germline V gene encodes CDR1 SGHVS and CDR2 FNYEAQ. CDR3 region: CASSLEPLYEQYF. The DNA of the CDR3 is TGTGCCAGCAGCTTAGAACCTCTCTACGAGCAGTACTTC.